This T cell receptor (beta chain) was obtained from a study of blood T cell repertoires in COVID-19. Study overall: Some COVID-19 samples were acute and others convalescent; all came from the United States, Italy and Spain.

Data came from immunoSEQ multiplex PCR; TCRdb stores just in-frame clones and leaves some out. The table lists 450,000 to 500,000 clones, around 90% of them singletons. The sample taken for sequencing was PBMCs or T cells enriched from blood (not recorded which). This sequence originates from a woman between 18 and 29 years old who had recovered from COVID-19.

The CDR3 sequence: CASSQQGYSEQYF. CDR3 nucleotides: TGTGCCAGCAGCCAGCAGGGGTACTCCGAGCAGTACTTC. V usage is TRBV3-1 (or the pseudogene TRBV3-2) and J usage is TRBJ2-7, with D tentatively TRBD1 (6 bases). CDR1 LGHDT and CDR2 YNNKEL come from the germline V gene (reference sequence). This CDR3 is 13 amino acids long. Trimming removed 3 bases from V and 6 bases from J, with 12 bases in between.